These 6 T cell receptor beta chains came from one sample sequenced in a study of Tregs in tolerant kidney transplant recipients. Recipients received nonmyeloablative bone marrow transplants from related graft donors, with transient mixed chimerism. Clones were read by immunoSEQ multiplex PCR, and TCRdb kept only the in-frame ones, dropping some. Its table lists 15,000 or so clones. Sequencing was performed on CD4+ T cells from blood (PBMCs), taken 12 months after the transplant. The source of these receptors is a human patient who received a combined kidney and bone marrow transplant. Some T cells may be provided by the graft donor.

Comments on this clone: The read terminates 3 residues before the CDR3 end, so the remaining end is supplied by the germline J gene. The chain joins TRBV30 to TRBJ1-5; TRBD1 is a possible D gene (5 bases). Germline CDR1 reads GTSNPN; CDR2 reads SVGIG (reference sequence). CDR3 length equals 13 residues. The V end was cut by 3 bases, the J end by 9 bases, with 15 bases between. The sequenced part of the CDR3 DNA is TGTGCCTGGAGCCCGACAGTGGTGGGGCCC. It encodes CAWSPTVVGP. Given in full, the CDR3 is CAWSPTVVGPQHF.

A remark on this clone: The read stops 3 residues short of the end of the CDR3; the missing end is completed from the germline J gene. V usage is TRBV10-3 and J usage is TRBJ1-1, with no clear D. The ends were cut back, 2 bases at V and 0 bases at J, with 4 bases in the middle. Germline assignment: CDR1 ENHRY and CDR2 SYGVKD. This CDR3 spans 13 amino acids. The CDR3 bases that were read are TGTGCCATCAGTGAGGACATGAACACTGAA. Protein: CAISEDMNTE. The full CDR3 is CAISEDMNTEAFF.

Remarks on this clone: Germline is not matched at one junction end, which may reflect a read error. Read data end 3 residues before the CDR3 end; the end is taken from the germline J gene. V gene TRBV19 combines with J gene TRBJ1-1, with D maybe TRBD1 (6 bases). The CDR3 length is 13 residues. Germline CDR1 reads LNHDA; CDR2 reads SQIVND (reference sequence). The sequenced part of the CDR3 DNA is TGTGTCAGTAGTGCTCCAGGACAGACTGAA. Protein product: CVSSAPGQTE. The CDR3 in full is CVSSAPGQTEAFF.

Comments on this clone: The CDR3 end falls 3 residues outside the read, so it is completed with the germline J gene. This chain links TRBV18 with TRBJ1-5; possibly TRBD1 for D (6 bases). The V and J ends lost 1 base and 5 bases respectively, with 9 bases between them. This CDR3 contains 14 residues. The germline gives CDR1 KGHSH, CDR2 LQKENI. The CDR3 reads CASSPRYRDQPQHF. The part of the CDR3 DNA that was read is TGTGCCAGCTCACCACGATACAGGGATCAGCCC.

Details on this clone: Coverage ceases 3 residues before the CDR3 finishes, and the germline J gene fills in the end. V is TRBV18 and J is TRBJ1-4; unclear D gene. Germline CDR1 is KGHSH and CDR2 is LQKENI. V was shortened by 4 bases and J by 7 bases, with 10 bases between the two germline ends. This CDR3 contains 13 residues. The sequenced CDR3 bases are TGTGCCAGCTCACAGGGCCTTGGTGAAAAA. It encodes CASSQGLGEK. The whole CDR3 protein reads CASSQGLGEKLFF.

Concerning this clone itself: The read terminates 3 residues ahead of where the CDR3 ends, so the germline J gene completes it. This chain links TRBV7-8 with TRBJ2-4, with TRBD1 matching 9 bases. V was pared by 1 base and J by 4 bases, with 8 bases of the junction left unmatched. Germline V lookup: CDR1 SGHVS, CDR2 FQNEAQ. CDR3 length: 17 amino acids. CDR3 region: CASSLGGRDRVKNIQYF. The CDR3 DNA, read in part, is TGTGCCAGCAGCTTAGGGGGCCGGGACAGGGTTAAAAACATT.